This TCR beta chain stems from a study of sequential checkpoint blockade in melanoma. In the study overall: Both treatment sequences were followed by maintenance nivolumab.

Data came from immunoSEQ multiplex PCR; TCRdb stores just in-frame clones and leaves some out. The profile covers approximately 10,000 clones, with approximately 81% appearing a single time and about 11% taken by the ten largest. Germline-derived CDR1 and CDR2 are ENHRY and SYGVKD. This CDR3 is built from 12 residues. V lost 7 bases and J lost 7, with 13 bases in between. Treatment indicated: randomized to nivolumab then ipilimumab (arm A) or the reverse (arm B). PBMC sorting kept live CD3+CD8+ cells without CD19 or CD56. This sample comprised CD8+ T cells sorted from blood (inferred from file names), obtained from a patient given nivolumab and ipilimumab in sequence. This sequence joins TRBV10-3 and TRBJ1-1; D unresolved. The receptor was derived from a human donor with melanoma. As DNA, the CDR3 is TGTGCCATCAAGGAGGGCACCGGTGAAGCTTTCTTT. It yields the protein CAIKEGTGEAFF.